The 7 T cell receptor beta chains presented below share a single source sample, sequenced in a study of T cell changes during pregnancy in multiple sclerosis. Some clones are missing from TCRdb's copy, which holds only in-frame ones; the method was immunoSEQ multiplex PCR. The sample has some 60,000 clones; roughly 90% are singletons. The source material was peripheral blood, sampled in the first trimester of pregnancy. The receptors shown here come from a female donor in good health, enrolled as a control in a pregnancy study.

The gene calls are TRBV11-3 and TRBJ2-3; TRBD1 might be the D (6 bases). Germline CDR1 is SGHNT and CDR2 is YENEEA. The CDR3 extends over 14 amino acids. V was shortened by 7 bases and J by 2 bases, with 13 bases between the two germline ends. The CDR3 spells CASTMGHPTDTQYF. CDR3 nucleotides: TGTGCCAGCACCATGGGACATCCCACAGATACGCAGTATTTT.

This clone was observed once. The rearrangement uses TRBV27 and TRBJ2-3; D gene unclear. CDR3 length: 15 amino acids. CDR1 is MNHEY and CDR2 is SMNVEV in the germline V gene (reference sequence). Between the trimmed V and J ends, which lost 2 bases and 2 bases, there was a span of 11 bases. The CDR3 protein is CASSLASIATDTQYF. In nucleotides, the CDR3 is TGTGCCAGCAGTTTAGCCTCGATAGCCACAGATACGCAGTATTTT.

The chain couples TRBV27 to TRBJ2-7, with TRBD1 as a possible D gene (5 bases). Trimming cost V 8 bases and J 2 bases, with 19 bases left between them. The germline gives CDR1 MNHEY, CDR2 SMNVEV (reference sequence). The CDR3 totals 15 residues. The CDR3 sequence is CASASRKGSPYEQYF. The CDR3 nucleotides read TGTGCCAGCGCATCCCGGAAGGGGTCCCCCTACGAGCAGTACTTC.

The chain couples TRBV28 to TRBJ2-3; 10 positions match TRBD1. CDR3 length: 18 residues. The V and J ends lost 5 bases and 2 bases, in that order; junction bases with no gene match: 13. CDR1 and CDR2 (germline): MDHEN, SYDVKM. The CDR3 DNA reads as TGTGCCAGCAGTAAAAAACCCGGGACAGGGGTCTTCACAGATACGCAGTATTTT. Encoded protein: CASSKKPGTGVFTDTQYF.

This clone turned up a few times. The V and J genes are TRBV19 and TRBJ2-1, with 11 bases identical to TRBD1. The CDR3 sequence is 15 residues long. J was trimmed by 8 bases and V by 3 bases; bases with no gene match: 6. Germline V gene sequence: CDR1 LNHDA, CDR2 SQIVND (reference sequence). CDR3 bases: TGTGCCAGTAGTATTACCGGGACAGGGGGGCATGAGCAGTTCTTC. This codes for CASSITGTGGHEQFF.

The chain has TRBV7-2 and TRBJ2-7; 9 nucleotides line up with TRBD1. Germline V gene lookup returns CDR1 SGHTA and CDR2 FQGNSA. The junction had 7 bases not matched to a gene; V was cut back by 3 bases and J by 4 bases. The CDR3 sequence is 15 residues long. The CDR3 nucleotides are TGTGCCAGCAGCTTTCAACAGGGGGCGCATTACGAGCAGTACTTC. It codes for CASSFQQGAHYEQYF.

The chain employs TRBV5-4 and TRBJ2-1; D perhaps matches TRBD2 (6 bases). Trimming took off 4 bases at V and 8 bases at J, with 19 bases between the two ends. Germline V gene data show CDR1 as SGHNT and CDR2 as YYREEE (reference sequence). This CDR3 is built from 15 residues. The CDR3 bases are TGTGCCAGCAGCCGGGGACTGCAATCAGCGGATGAGCAGTTCTTC. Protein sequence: CASSRGLQSADEQFF. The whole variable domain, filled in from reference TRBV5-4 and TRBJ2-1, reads ETGVTQSPTHLIKTRGQQVTLRCSSQSGHNTVSWYQQALGQGPQFIFQYYREEENGRGNFPPRFSGLQFPNYSSELNVNALELDDSALYLCASSRGLQSADEQFFGPGTRLTVL.